Given below is one T cell receptor beta chain in context. The antigen is unknown. 13 Jbeta primers and 60 Vbeta primers were used for the PCR. Repertoires were generated with immunoSEQ multiplex PCR, while TCRdb's copy carries only in-frame clones and drops some. This sample has approximately 150,000 clones, with 60% to 80% found just once. Germline values: CDR1 SGHNT, CDR2 YYREEE (reference sequence). V lost 7 bases and J lost 7, with 17 bases in between. The CDR3 totals 13 residues. The sample is drawn from a study of cytomegalovirus exposure and HLA in healthy donors. Study-level results: Later, an analysis found that common viral pathogens appeared to be linked with several of the most significant clusters. HLA alleles were associated with 18,000 or so TCR beta sequences in a later analysis at 0.05 false discovery rate. Relative to equally common others, HLA-associated TCR beta chains showed greater clonal expansion in a later analysis. In terms of immune exposure information, only CMV serostatus was available.

The clonotype comes from a woman aged 45 to 65 in good health and CMV-seropositive. V is TRBV5-4 and J is TRBJ1-1; D is unclear. Sample: PBMCs. The CDR3 bases are TGTGCCAGCTCGCAGGCGCAGGAAAGTGAAGCTTTCTTT. Encoded protein: CASSQAQESEAFF.